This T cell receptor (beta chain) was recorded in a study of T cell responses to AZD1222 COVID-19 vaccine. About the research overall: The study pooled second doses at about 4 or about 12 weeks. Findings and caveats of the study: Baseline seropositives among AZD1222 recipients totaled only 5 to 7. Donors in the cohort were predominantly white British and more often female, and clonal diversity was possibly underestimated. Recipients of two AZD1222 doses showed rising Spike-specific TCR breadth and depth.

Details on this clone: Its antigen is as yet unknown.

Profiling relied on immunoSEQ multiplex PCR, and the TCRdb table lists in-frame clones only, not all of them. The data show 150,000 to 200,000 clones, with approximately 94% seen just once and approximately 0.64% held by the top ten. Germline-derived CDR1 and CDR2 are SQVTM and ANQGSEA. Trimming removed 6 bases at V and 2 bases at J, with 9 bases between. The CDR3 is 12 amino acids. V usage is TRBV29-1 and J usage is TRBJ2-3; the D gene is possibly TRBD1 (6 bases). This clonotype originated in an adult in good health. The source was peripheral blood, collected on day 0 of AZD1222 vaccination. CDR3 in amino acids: CSVRGDTDTQYF. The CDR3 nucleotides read TGCAGCGTCAGGGGCGACACAGATACGCAGTATTTT.